The present T cell receptor (beta chain) was sequenced within a study of glioma-infiltrating T cells after dendritic cell vaccination. Findings of the study overall: Few patients contributed both blood and tumor specimens.

Turning to this clone: Its antigen is unidentified.

Up to roughly 2 ug genomic DNA was used for TCRB CDR3 amplification. Primers: 60 V beta forward and 13 J beta reverse. The method was immunoSEQ multiplex PCR; TCRdb's version includes in-frame clones alone and lacks a portion of them. The sample gives approximately 48,000 clones, around nine tenths of which show up once; over 4.5% is in the top ten. The time point here: after dendritic cell vaccination, including at tumor progression/relapse. Isocitrate dehydrogenase mutation was absent in all glioblastoma patients. This receptor was identified in a human donor with glioblastoma. This specimen consisted of blood, obtained after dendritic cell vaccination.

CDR3 sequence: CASSLAAGAEAFF. In nucleotides, the CDR3 is TGTGCCAGCAGCTTGGCGGCCGGCGCTGAAGCTTTCTTT. The chain employs TRBV7-2 and TRBJ1-1; no firm D call. The germline V gene encodes CDR1 SGHTA and CDR2 FQGNSA. The V gene lost 3 bases and the J gene lost 6 bases, with 11 bases spanning the gap. The CDR3 extends over 13 amino acids.